The 17 T cell receptor beta chains in this list originate from one sample, sequenced in a study of naive and memory T cell subsets. The study, taken as a whole, reports: A few larger clonotypes appeared in naive repertoires, especially CD8, possibly memory cells re-expressing CD45RA.

Both TRBC1 and TRBC2 were covered by a beta constant-region primer of two equimolar oligonucleotides. Nested alpha and beta constant-region primers with the SP2 primer drove four PCR rounds on ligated cDNA. MiXCR, applied by TCRdb to the UMI-ligation and nested PCR reads, yields one record per CDR3 protein. The sample includes roughly 150,000 distinct CDR3 sequences, roughly 20% of them seen just once. These receptors are not linked to any known antigen. The sample comprised naive CD4+ T cells from blood. Source of these receptors: a human donor in good health.

This clonotype was seen a few times. This sequence joins TRBV5-1 and TRBJ2-1; D gene uncertain. Germline V gene lookup returns CDR1 SGHRS and CDR2 YFSETQ. The CDR3 runs to 13 residues. Trimming took off 5 bases at V and 9 bases at J, with 15 bases between the two ends. This CDR3 is CASSLASWSEQFF. The CDR3 coding sequence is TGCGCCAGCAGTCTGGCTTCGTGGAGTGAGCAGTTCTTC.

CDR3 amino acids: CASSLRGAGPQETQYF. CDR3 bases: TGCGCCAGCAGCCTTAGGGGGGCGGGTCCCCAAGAGACCCAGTACTTC. The chain joins TRBV5-1 to TRBJ2-5, with D possibly called TRBD1 or TRBD2 (6 bases each). Between the trimmed V and J ends, which lost 4 bases and 1 base, there was a span of 17 bases. CDR3 length equals 16 residues. Germline loops: CDR1 SGHRS, CDR2 YFSETQ.

J is TRBJ1-2 and V is TRBV6-2 or TRBV6-3, with 7 bases matching TRBD1. V gave up 5 bases and J gave up 2 bases; unmatched junction bases: 5. From germline, CDR1 is MNHEY and CDR2 SVGEGT. This CDR3 comprises 14 residues. Here the CDR3 DNA reads TGTGCCAGCAGTCCGGACAGGAGGAACTATGGCTACACCTTC. Its translation: CASSPDRRNYGYTF.

The table lists this clonotype with many counts. The chain links TRBV14 to TRBJ2-5; 9 bases match TRBD1. This CDR3 has 15 residues. The germline gives CDR1 SGHDN, CDR2 FVKESK. Trimming removed 4 bases from V and 4 bases from J; junction bases left unmatched: 7. CDR3: CASSLWTGAAETQYF. In DNA, the CDR3 is TGTGCCAGCAGCCTCTGGACAGGGGCCGCAGAGACCCAGTACTTC.

J is TRBJ2-2 and V is TRBV7-2; 7 nucleotides agree with TRBD2. J lost 5 bases, V lost 5 bases, and 11 bases had no gene match. CDR3 size: 16 residues. Germline loops: CDR1 SGHTA, CDR2 FQGNSA. The CDR3 nucleotides read TGTGCCAGCAGCCTCTTGGGGGGGGGTTCGACCGGGGAGCTGTTTTTT. Translation gives CASSLLGGGSTGELFF.

V and J are TRBV7-2 and TRBJ2-3; D remains unclear. Germline CDR1 reads SGHTA; CDR2 reads FQGNSA. Deletions cut 5 bases from V and 2 bases from J, with 11 bases between. CDR3 length: 14 residues. Here the CDR3 DNA reads TGTGCCAGCAGCCCTAAGCCATACACAGATACGCAGTATTTT. It specifies CASSPKPYTDTQYF.

This clonotype was detected only a few times. V is TRBV29-1 and J is TRBJ2-7, with 8 bases matching TRBD1. Germline V gene sequence: CDR1 SQVTM, CDR2 ANQGSEA. With V trimmed by 7 bases and J by 3 bases, 11 bases remained unmatched. This CDR3 region has 14 residues. In nucleotides, the CDR3 is TGCAGCGCTGGGGACAGGTCTCCCCTCTACGAGCAGTACTTC. Its translation: CSAGDRSPLYEQYF.

This clonotype was picked up many times. The chain employs TRBV6-2 or TRBV6-3 and TRBJ2-6; D not certain. CDR1 and CDR2 from the germline V gene are MNHEY and SVGEGT. This CDR3 contains 13 residues. V was clipped by 7 bases and J by 4 bases, with 8 bases between them. The CDR3 sequence: CASTIAGANVLTF. The CDR3 DNA sequence: TGTGCCAGCACCATCGCAGGGGCCAACGTCCTGACTTTC.

This chain links TRBV7-1 with TRBJ2-5; no clear D gene. TRBV7-1 is designated an ORF whose function remains uncertain. V dropped 3 bases and J dropped 4 bases, with 9 bases sitting between them. CDR3 length: 13 residues. CDR3 DNA sequence: TGTGCCAGCAGCTCTAGTCCCGGAGAGACCCAGTACTTC. Translation: CASSSSPGETQYF.

This chain links TRBV18 with TRBJ1-2; D not certain. CDR3 length equals 16 residues. Per germline, CDR1 KGHSH and CDR2 LQKENI. Trimming removed 5 bases from V and 4 bases from J, with 20 bases in between. DNA of the CDR3: TGTGCCAGCTCAATCCAACGGGAGGGCGGTGGCTATGGCTACACCTTC. Translation: CASSIQREGGGYGYTF.

V is TRBV5-1 and J is TRBJ1-2; no reliable D call. CDR1 SGHRS and CDR2 YFSETQ come from the germline V gene. This CDR3 spans 13 amino acids. The germline V and J ends were trimmed by 3 bases and 4 bases, with 10 bases remaining between them. CDR3 in amino acids: CASSSAQSYGYTF. The CDR3 coding sequence is TGCGCCAGCAGCTCAGCCCAGTCCTATGGCTACACCTTC.

To note about this clonotype: Sequence at one end of the junction differs from germline and may be a read error. The CDR3 loop is CASTLSGPYNEQFF. CDR3 nucleotides: TGTGCCAGCACCTTAAGCGGGCCCTACAATGAGCAGTTCTTC. V gene TRBV11-2 combines with J gene TRBJ2-1; maybe TRBD2 (6 bases). The CDR3 is 14 amino acids. Germline lookup yields CDR1 SGHAT and CDR2 FQNNGV.

Many counts were recorded for this clonotype. This chain joins TRBV27 and TRBJ2-2; D is uncertain. The CDR3 covers 16 residues. Trimming pared 5 bases from V and 5 bases from J, leaving 18 bases between. CDR1 MNHEY and CDR2 SMNVEV come from the germline V gene (reference sequence). CDR3: CASSPYTAGVTGELFF. CDR3 sequence (DNA): TGTGCCAGCAGTCCGTACACCGCCGGAGTAACCGGGGAGCTGTTTTTT.

This clonotype was seen a handful of times. V and J are TRBV19 and TRBJ2-3, with a tentative D call TRBD2 (5 bases). Trimming left V 3 bases short and J 0 bases short, with 16 bases between. CDR1 and CDR2 from the germline V gene are LNHDA and SQIVND (reference sequence). The CDR3 is 17 amino acids. In DNA form, the CDR3 reads TGTGCCAGTAGTATTCTTCAACGGCGCGGGAGCACAGATACGCAGTATTTT. Protein: CASSILQRRGSTDTQYF.

This clonotype was detected many times. V and J are TRBV7-2 and TRBJ1-3, with TRBD1 matching 7 bases. J lost 0 bases, V lost 6 bases, and 5 bases had no gene match. The CDR3 extends over 15 amino acids. The germline V gene encodes CDR1 SGHTA and CDR2 FQGNSA. The CDR3 DNA reads TGTGCCAGCAGTCTGACAGGGCTCTCTGGAAACACCATATATTTT. It yields the protein CASSLTGLSGNTIYF.

This clonotype turned up a few times. The chain combines TRBV6-6 with TRBJ1-1; possible D gene TRBD1, 6 bases. The V gene lost 4 bases and the J gene lost 7 bases, with 10 bases spanning the gap. This CDR3 region has 12 residues. Looked up from germline, CDR1 is MNHNY and CDR2 is SVGAGI (reference sequence). The CDR3 nucleotides are TGTGCCAGCAGTTCTTTCAGGGGTGAAGCTTTCTTT. Translating gives CASSSFRGEAFF.

The rearrangement links TRBV28 to TRBJ2-2, with D perhaps matching TRBD1 or TRBD2 (6 bases each). Germline CDR1 MDHEN, CDR2 SYDVKM. The CDR3 runs 14 residues. Trimming took 3 bases from V and 4 from J, leaving 9 bases between them. CDR3 region: CASSLGGATGELFF. The CDR3 coding sequence is TGTGCCAGCAGTTTGGGGGGCGCCACCGGGGAGCTGTTTTTT.